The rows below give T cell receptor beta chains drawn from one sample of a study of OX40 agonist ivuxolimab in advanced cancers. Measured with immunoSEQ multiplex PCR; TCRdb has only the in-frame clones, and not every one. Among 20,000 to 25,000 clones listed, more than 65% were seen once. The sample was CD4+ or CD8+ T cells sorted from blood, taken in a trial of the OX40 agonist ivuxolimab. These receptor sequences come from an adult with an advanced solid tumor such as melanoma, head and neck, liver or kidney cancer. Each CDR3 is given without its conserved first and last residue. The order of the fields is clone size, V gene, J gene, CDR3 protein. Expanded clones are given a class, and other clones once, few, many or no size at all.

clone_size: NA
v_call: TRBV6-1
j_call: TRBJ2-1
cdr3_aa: AADPGYNEQF

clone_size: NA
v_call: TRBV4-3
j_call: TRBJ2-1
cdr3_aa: ASSQEPSGGWNEQF

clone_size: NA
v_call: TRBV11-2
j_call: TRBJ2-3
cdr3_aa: ASRGLAGGTSTDTQY

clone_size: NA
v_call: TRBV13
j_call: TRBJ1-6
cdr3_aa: ASSLEGLGNSPLH

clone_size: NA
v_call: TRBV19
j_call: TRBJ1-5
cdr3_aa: ASSRQGGQPQH

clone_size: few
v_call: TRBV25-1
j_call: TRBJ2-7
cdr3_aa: ASSGGYEQY

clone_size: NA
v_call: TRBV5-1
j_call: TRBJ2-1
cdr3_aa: ASSLVTSGYLSGSYNEQF

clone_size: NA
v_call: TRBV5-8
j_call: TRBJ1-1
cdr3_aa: ASSLLGAF

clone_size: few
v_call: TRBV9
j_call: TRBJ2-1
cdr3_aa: ASSEGTGAYNEQF

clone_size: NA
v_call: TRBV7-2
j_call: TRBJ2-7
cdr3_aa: ASSSTWGAEQY

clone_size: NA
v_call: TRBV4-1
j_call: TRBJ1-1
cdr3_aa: ASSQEGVTEAF

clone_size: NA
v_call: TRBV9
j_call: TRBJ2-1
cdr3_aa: ASSVVPSGYYNEQF

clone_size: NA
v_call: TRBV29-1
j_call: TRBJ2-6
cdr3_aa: SVEDRTGLSGANVLT

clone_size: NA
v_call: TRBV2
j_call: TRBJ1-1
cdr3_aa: ASSTPAGTGTNTEAF

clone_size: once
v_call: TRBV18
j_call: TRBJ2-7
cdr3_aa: ASSPPVTGPRYEQY

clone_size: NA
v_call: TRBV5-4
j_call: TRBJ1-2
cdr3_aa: ASSPRDRESYGYT

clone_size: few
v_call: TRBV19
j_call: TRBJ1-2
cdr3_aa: ASSIGSGWAYGYT

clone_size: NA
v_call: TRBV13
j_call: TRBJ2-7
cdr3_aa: ASSLGRGTGLEQY

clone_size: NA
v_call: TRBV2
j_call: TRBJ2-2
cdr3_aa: ASRGSLDAIRGTGELF

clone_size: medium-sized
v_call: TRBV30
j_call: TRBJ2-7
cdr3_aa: AWSVVDSGEQY

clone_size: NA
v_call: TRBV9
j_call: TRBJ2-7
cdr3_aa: ASSVDLQGYEQY

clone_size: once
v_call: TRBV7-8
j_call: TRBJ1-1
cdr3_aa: ASSLAQGWDAF

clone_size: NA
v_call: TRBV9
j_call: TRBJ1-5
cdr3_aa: ASSVDGASNQPQH

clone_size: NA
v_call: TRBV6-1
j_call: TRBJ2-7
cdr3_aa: ASSGVYEQY

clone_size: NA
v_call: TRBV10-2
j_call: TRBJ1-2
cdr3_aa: ASSYPGFDYGYT

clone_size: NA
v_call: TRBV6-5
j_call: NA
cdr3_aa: ASSLAGDAYEQY

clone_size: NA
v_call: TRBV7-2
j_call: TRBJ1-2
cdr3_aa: ASSLGRDRGHGYT

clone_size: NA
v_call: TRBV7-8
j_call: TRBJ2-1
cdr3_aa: ASSSSLLGFNEQF

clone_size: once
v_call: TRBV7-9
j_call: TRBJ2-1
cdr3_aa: ASSPPPGREQF

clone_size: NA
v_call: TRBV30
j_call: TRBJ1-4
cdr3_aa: AWGSEKLF

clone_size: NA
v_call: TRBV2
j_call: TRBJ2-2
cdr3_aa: ARNPGPNTGELF

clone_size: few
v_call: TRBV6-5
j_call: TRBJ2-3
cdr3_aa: ASRRLAGEDTQY

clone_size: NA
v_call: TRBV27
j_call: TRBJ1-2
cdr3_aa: ASSTGGPNYGYT

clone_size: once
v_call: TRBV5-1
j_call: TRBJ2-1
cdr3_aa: ASSDRRGGDEQF

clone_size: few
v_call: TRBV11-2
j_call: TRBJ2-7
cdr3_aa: ASSPGWTGSGEQY

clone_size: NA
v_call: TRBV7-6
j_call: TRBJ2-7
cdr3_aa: ASSYKDGGYYEQY

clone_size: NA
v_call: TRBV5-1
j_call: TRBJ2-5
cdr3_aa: ASKEGNQETQY

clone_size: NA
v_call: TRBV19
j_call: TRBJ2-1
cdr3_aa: ASSPGLAPNEQF

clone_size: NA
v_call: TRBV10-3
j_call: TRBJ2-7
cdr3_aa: AIRHAGTGSYEQY

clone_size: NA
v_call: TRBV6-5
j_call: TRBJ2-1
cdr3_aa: ASSPSGGVTELQF

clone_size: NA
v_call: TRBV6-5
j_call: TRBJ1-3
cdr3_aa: ASTLSEQGGTIY